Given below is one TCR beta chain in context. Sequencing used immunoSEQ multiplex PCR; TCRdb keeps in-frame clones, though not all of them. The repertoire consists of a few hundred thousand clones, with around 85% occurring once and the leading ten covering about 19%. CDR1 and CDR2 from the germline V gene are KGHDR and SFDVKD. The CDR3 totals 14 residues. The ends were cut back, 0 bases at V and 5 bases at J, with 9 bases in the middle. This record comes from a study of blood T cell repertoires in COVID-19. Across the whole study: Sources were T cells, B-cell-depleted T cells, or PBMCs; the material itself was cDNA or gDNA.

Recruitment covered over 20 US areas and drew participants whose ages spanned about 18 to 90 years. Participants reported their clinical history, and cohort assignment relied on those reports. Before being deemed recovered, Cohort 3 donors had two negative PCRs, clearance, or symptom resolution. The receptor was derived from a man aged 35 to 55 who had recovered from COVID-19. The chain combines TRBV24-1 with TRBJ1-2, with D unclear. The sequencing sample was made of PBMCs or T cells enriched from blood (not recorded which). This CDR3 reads CATSDLNNPYGYTF. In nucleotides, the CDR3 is TGTGCCACCAGTGATTTGAACAACCCGTATGGCTACACCTTC.